The 18 T cell receptor beta chains listed next were all sequenced from one sample in a study of tumor-infiltrating lymphocytes in primary liver carcinoma. Taking 20-30 mg of unsorted bulk tissue, the authors co-extracted RNA and DNA. TCR beta cDNA was made from 400 to 600 ng total RNA with a constant-region primer. Slightly modified ARM-PCR with three nested multiplex PCR rounds yielded TCR beta libraries. Each of the first two PCR rounds ran approximately 11 cycles with TRBV1-TRBV30 forward and C-beta reverse primers. From the multiplex PCR reads, TCRdb called clonotypes with MiXCR, one entry per CDR3 protein. The profile shows tens of thousands of distinct CDR3 sequences, under 75% of them singletons. Material for sequencing was tumor-adjacent normal liver tissue. Receptors originate from a man between 40 and 49 years old with primary liver carcinoma and hepatitis B virus infection.

This clonotype was seen repeatedly, ten times or more. The chain carries TRBV7-6 and TRBJ2-1, with D tentatively TRBD1 (5 bases). The V gene's germline CDR1 is SGHVS and CDR2 FNYEAQ. V gave up 5 bases and J gave up 3 bases, with 8 bases separating them. This CDR3 is built from 13 residues. The CDR3 region has the DNA TGTGCCAGCAGCCGACAGAGCTACAATGAGCAGTTCTTC. It codes for CASSRQSYNEQFF.

On this clonotype: At one of its ends the junction is not consistent with the germline gene, which may arise from a read error. The chain combines TRBV4-1 with TRBJ1-3, with 11 bases fitting TRBD1. CDR1 and CDR2 from the germline V gene are MGHRA and YSYEKL. CDR3 size: 19 residues. The CDR3 nucleotides read TGCGCCAGCAACCAAGCGGGGACAGGGGGTCCGGGCCATGGAAACACCATATATTTT. It yields the protein CASNQAGTGGPGHGNTIYF.

This chain connects TRBV6-2 or TRBV6-3 to TRBJ2-1, with a possible D match to TRBD2 (5 bases). The J call is in doubt because the DNA end fits TRBJ2-7 better. From germline, CDR1 is MNHEY and CDR2 SVGEGT. CDR3 length: 14 amino acids. CDR3 nucleotide sequence: TGTGCCAGCAGCTGCGGGCCTTATAGCAGGGAGCAGTACTTC. Translating gives CASSCGPYSREQYF.

This clonotype was counted many times. The rearrangement joins TRBV5-1 to TRBJ2-7; TRBD2 might be the D (5 bases). This CDR3 region has 15 residues. Trimming stripped 0 bases from V and 5 bases from J, with 15 bases between. Germline CDR1 reads SGHRS; CDR2 reads YFSETQ. This CDR3 reads CASSLGSSKGDEQYF. The DNA for the CDR3 is TGCGCCAGCAGCTTGGGATCTAGCAAAGGAGACGAGCAGTACTTC.

Note on this clonotype: No conserved phenylalanine or tryptophan is present at the end of the CDR3, so a read error is the likely explanation. V gene TRBV11-2 combines with J gene TRBJ2-5, with D unclear. Germline loops: CDR1 SGHAT, CDR2 FQNNGV. CDR3 length: 15 amino acids. The CDR3 reads CTSSRVGSGRETQYY. The CDR3 nucleotides read TGTACCAGTAGCAGAGTGGGGTCCGGGCGAGAGACCCAGTACTAC.

Concerning this clonotype: The junction departs from the called germline gene at one end, perhaps through a read error. The gene calls are TRBV28 and TRBJ2-7; TRBD2 is a possible D gene (6 bases). This CDR3 spans 14 amino acids. Germline V gene lookup returns CDR1 MDHEN and CDR2 SYDVKM. CDR3 sequence (DNA): TGTGTCAGCAGTCTCATACCGGGAGCCTACGAGCAGTACTTC. Its translation is CVSSLIPGAYEQYF.

For this clonotype: This may be a read error, as it is one base from a much larger clone. The rearrangement links TRBV29-1 to TRBJ2-3; D unclear. V shed 3 bases and J shed 5 bases, with 9 bases lying between them. Germline V gene data show CDR1 as SQVTM and CDR2 as ANQGSEA. The CDR3 spans 12 residues. The CDR3 loop reads CSVETPVDTQYF. The CDR3 nucleotides are TGCAGCGTTGAGACTCCAGTAGATACGCAGTATTTT.

The sample holds many counts of this clonotype. The genes are TRBV5-8 and TRBJ2-5; possible D gene TRBD1, 5 bases. There are 15 residues in the CDR3. The germline CDR1 and CDR2 sequences are SGHTS and YDEGEE. V was trimmed by 3 bases and J by 6 bases, leaving 18 bases between them. CDR3 amino acids: CASSSVQGPSQTQYF. Written as DNA, the CDR3 is TGTGCCAGCAGCTCCGTTCAGGGCCCTTCCCAGACCCAGTACTTC. Complete variable domain (other parts from reference TRBV5-8 and TRBJ2-5): EAGVTQSPTHLIKTRGQQATLRCSPISGHTSVYWYQQALGLGLQFLLWYDEGEERNRGNFPPRFSGRQFPNYSSELNVNALELEDSALYLCASSSVQGPSQTQYFGPGTRLLVL.

On this clonotype itself: The junction departs from germline at one end; a sequencing error may be responsible. The chain recombines TRBV29-1 with TRBJ1-4; D not certain. Germline V gene sequence: CDR1 SQVTM, CDR2 ANQGSEA. The CDR3 covers 12 residues. The CDR3 loop reads CSAQSDHGKLFF. The CDR3 nucleotides read TGCAGCGCTCAGTCCGATCATGGAAAACTTTTTTTT.

The chain has TRBV5-1 and TRBJ2-1; no clear D gene. V was clipped by 2 bases and J by 10 bases, with 10 bases between them. The CDR3 runs to 12 residues. Germline V CDR1 and CDR2: SGHRS, YFSETQ. The CDR3 reads CASSFGAKEQFF. The CDR3 nucleotides are TGCGCCAGCAGCTTTGGTGCGAAAGAGCAGTTCTTC.

As regards this clonotype: A much bigger clone sits one base away, suggesting this may be a read error. The genes are TRBV29-1 and TRBJ2-1, with 7 bases that match TRBD1. CDR1 is SQVTM and CDR2 is ANQGSEA in the germline V gene. The CDR3 length is 14 residues. The CDR3, as DNA: TGCAACGTCGTCAGGGGGAACTCTTACGATGAGCAGTTCTTC. Encoded protein: CNVVRGNSYDEQFF.

For this clonotype: The germline gene is not matched at one end of the junction; a read error may be the cause. The genes are TRBV6-1 and TRBJ1-5; no definite D call. The CDR3 has 13 amino acids. Germline assignment: CDR1 MNHNS and CDR2 SASEGT. The CDR3: CTSSDLNDQLQHF. The CDR3, as DNA: TGTACCAGCAGTGATCTGAACGATCAGCTCCAGCATTTT.

The V gene is TRBV5-4, the J gene TRBJ2-5; D not resolved. CDR1 is SGHNT and CDR2 is YYREEE in the germline V gene (reference sequence). The CDR3 has 14 amino acids. V was clipped by 6 bases and J by 5 bases, with 17 bases between them. For the CDR3, the DNA is TGTGCCAGCATCTCAGCGCAGGTGGGGGAGACCCAGTACTTC. Its translation: CASISAQVGETQYF.

On this clonotype: One base away lies a much larger clone, so this may be a sequencing read error. The chain carries TRBV6-1 and TRBJ2-1; 9 bases agree with TRBD2. Germline values: CDR1 MNHNS, CDR2 SASEGT. CDR3 length: 18 amino acids. J lost 7 bases, V lost 4 bases, and 17 bases had no gene match. This CDR3 is CASSAVGGGGVIENEQFF. The DNA for the CDR3 is TGTGCCAGCAGTGCCGTAGGGGGCGGGGGGGTAATAGAAAATGAGCAGTTCTTC.

The rearrangement joins TRBV6-5 to TRBJ2-5; D might be TRBD1 or TRBD2, each matching 6 bases. CDR3 length equals 15 residues. Trimming pared 3 bases from V and 8 bases from J, leaving 19 bases between. CDR1 is MNHEY and CDR2 is SVGAGI in the germline V gene. The CDR3 here is CASSYGGGRGDTQYF. The CDR3 coding sequence is TGTGCCAGCAGTTATGGAGGGGGAAGGGGTGATACCCAGTACTTC.

For this clonotype: This likely comes from a read error, as the CDR3 has no conserved phenylalanine or tryptophan at its end. V usage is TRBV28 and J usage is TRBJ2-3; D possibly corresponds to TRBD1 (5 bases). Trimming removed 6 bases at V and 0 bases at J, with 13 bases between. Per the germline V gene, CDR1 is MDHEN and CDR2 is SYDVKM. This CDR3 comprises 15 residues. CDR3: CASSRVEFSTDTQYL. The CDR3 region has the DNA TGTGCCAGCAGCAGGGTCGAATTTAGCACAGATACGCAGTATCTT.

Notes on this clonotype: One end of the junction varies from germline; a read error may be responsible. DNA of the CDR3: TGTGCCAGCAGCTTTACTAGCGCCTATGAGCGGTACTTC. Its translation: CASSFTSAYERYF. The chain uses TRBV7-8 and TRBJ2-7; 7 bases are a match to TRBD2. CDR1 SGHVS and CDR2 FQNEAQ come from the germline V gene. The CDR3 extends over 13 amino acids. Variable domain in full (rest from reference TRBV7-8 and TRBJ2-7): GAGVSQSPRYKVAKRGQDVALRCDPISGHVSLFWYQQALGQGPEFLTYFQNEAQLDKSGLPSDRFFAERPEGSVSTLKIQRTQQEDSAVYLCASSFTSAYERYFGPGTRLTVT.

The V and J genes are TRBV18 and TRBJ2-1, with unresolved D. V dropped 3 bases and J dropped 6 bases, with 9 bases sitting between them. Germline assignment: CDR1 KGHSH and CDR2 LQKENI. CDR3 length: 13 amino acids. The CDR3 sequence: CASSPDSTNEQFF. The DNA of the CDR3 is TGTGCCAGCTCACCCGACTCTACCAATGAGCAGTTCTTC. Together with reference TRBV18 and TRBJ2-1, the CDR3 gives the full variable domain: NAGVMQNPRHLVRRRGQEARLRCSPMKGHSHVYWYRQLPEEGLKFMVYLQKENIIDESGMPKERFSAEFPKEGPSILRIQQVVRGDSAAYFCASSPDSTNEQFFGPGTRLTVL.